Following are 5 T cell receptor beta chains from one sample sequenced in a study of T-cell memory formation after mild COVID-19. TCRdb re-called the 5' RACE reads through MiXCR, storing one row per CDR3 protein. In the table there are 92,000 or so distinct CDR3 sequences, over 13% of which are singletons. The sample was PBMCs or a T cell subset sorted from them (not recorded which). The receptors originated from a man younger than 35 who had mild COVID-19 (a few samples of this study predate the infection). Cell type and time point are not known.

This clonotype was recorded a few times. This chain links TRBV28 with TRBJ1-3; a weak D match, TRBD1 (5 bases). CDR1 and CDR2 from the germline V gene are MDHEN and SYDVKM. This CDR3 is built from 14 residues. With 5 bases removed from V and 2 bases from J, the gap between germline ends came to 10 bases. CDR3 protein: CASSDQGTGNTIYF. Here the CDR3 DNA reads TGTGCCAGCAGTGATCAGGGCACTGGAAACACCATATATTTT.

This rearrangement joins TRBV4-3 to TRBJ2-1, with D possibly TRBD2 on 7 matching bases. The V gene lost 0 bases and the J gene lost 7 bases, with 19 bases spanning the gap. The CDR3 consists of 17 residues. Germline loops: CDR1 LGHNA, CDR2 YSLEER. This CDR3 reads CASSQDLGGVTGNEQFF. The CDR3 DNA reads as TGCGCCAGCAGCCAAGATTTAGGGGGGGTGACTGGAAATGAGCAGTTCTTC.

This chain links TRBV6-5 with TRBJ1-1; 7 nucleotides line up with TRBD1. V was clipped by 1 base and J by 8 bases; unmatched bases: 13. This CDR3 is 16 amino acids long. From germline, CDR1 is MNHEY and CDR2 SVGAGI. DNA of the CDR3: TGTGCCAGCAGTTACTTCCCGGGACAGCTACTATACGAAGCTTTCTTT. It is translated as CASSYFPGQLLYEAFF.

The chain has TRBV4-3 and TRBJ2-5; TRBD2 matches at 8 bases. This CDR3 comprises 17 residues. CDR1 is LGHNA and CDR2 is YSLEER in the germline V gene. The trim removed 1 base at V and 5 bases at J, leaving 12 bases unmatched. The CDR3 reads CASSQVLTGGPLETQYF. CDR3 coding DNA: TGCGCCAGCAGCCAAGTCTTAACGGGGGGGCCTTTGGAGACCCAGTACTTC.

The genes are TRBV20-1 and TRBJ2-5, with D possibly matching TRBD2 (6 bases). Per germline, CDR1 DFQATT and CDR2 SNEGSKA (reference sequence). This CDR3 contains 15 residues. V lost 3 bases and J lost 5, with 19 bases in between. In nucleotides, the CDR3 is TGCAGTGCTAGTGTTGGAGGGTCGTCGGTGGAGACCCAGTACTTC. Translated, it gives CSASVGGSSVETQYF.